This TCR beta chain was captured by sequencing in a study of response to subunit inactivated influenza vaccine. Study-wide results and limits: With each seasonal influenza vaccination, the authors suggested, few new T cells are recruited.

This clonotype appeared a few times. What it recognizes is unknown. V lost 2 bases and J lost 5, with 11 bases in between. This CDR3 is built from 14 residues. CDR1 and CDR2 (germline): SGHTA, FQGNSA. TCRdb itself ran the RT-PCR reads through MiXCR, one entry per CDR3 protein. The table records about half a million distinct CDR3 sequences, about 25% of them present only once. The TCR comes from a man aged 50 or older who received an inactivated influenza vaccine. The V call is TRBV7-2, the J call TRBJ2-3; D is unresolved. Sequenced material: CD4+ T cells sorted from PBMCs, taken more than 4 days after vaccination. The CDR3 DNA follows: TGTGCCAGCAGCTTAACCCCTAGGAAAGATACGCAGTATTTT. Protein product: CASSLTPRKDTQYF.